The 2 T cell receptor beta chains below come from one sample, sequenced in a study of multiple sclerosis patients with progressive multifocal leukoencephalopathy. Method: immunoSEQ multiplex PCR; TCRdb's copy keeps in-frame clones and lacks some. The sample includes about 25,000 clones, roughly 90% of them seen just once. Time point: more than ten months of natalizumab therapy. The sequenced sample was PBMCs, obtained from a patient treated with natalizumab. The receptors were sampled from a man younger than 40 with multiple sclerosis.

CDR3 sequence reads: CASSPSGLYEQYV. The CDR3 DNA reads as TGTGCCAGCAGCCCGAGCGGTCTCTACGAGCAGTACGTC. The chain combines TRBV7-2 with TRBJ2-7, with a possible D match to TRBD2 (5 bases). Trimming left V 5 bases short and J 3 bases short, with 11 bases between. The CDR3 is 13 residues long. Germline assignment: CDR1 SGHTA and CDR2 FQGNSA.

J is TRBJ1-1 and V is TRBV25-1; 7 bases line up with TRBD1. The CDR3 is 15 residues long. With V trimmed by 1 base and J by 0 bases, 2 bases remained unmatched. Germline CDR1 MGHDK, CDR2 SYGVNS. CDR3 amino acids: CASSESGQVNTEAFF. The DNA for the CDR3 is TGTGCCAGCAGTGAATCTGGACAGGTGAACACTGAAGCTTTCTTT.